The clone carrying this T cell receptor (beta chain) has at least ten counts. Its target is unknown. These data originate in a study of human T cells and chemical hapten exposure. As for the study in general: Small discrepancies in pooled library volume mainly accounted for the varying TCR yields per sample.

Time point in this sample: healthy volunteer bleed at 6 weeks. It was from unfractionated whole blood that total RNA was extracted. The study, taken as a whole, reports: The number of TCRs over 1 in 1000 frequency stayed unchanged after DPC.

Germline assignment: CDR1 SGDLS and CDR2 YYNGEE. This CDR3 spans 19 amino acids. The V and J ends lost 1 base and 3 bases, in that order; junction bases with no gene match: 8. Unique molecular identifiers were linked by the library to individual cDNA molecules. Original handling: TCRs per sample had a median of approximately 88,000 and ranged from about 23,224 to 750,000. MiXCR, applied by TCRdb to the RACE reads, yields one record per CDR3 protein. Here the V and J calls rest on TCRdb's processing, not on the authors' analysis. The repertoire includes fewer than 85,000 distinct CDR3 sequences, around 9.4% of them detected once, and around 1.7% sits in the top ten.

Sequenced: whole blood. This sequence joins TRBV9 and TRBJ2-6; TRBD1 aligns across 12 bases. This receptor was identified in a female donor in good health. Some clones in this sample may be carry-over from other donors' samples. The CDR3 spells CASSVNPGTGGIGANVLTF. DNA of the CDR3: TGTGCCAGCAGCGTAAACCCCGGGACAGGGGGCATTGGGGCCAACGTCCTGACTTTC.